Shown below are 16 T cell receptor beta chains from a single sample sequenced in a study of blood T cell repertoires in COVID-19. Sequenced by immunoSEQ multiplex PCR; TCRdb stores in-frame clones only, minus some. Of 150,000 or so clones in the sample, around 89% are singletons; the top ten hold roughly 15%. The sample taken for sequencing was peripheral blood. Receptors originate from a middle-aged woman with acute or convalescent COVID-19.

This CDR3 is CASSLNAGEYYEQYF. CDR3 nucleotides: TGTGCCAGCAGTTTGAATGCCGGGGAATACTACGAGCAGTACTTC. The chain has TRBV28 and TRBJ2-7; D is possibly TRBD2 (5 bases). CDR3 length: 15 amino acids. V was trimmed by 3 bases and J by 3 bases, leaving 15 bases between them. Per the germline V gene, CDR1 is MDHEN and CDR2 is SYDVKM.

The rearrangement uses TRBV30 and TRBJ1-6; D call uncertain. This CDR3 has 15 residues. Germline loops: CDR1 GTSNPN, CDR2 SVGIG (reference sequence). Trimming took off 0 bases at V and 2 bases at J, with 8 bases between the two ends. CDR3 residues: CAWSVRGAYNSPLHF. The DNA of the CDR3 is TGTGCCTGGAGTGTACGGGGTGCCTATAATTCACCCCTCCACTTT.

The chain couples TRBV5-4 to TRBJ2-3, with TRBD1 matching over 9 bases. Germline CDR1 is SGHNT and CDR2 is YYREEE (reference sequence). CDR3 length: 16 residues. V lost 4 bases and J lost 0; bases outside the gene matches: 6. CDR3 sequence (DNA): TGTGCCAGCAGCGGGGGACAGGGATCGAGCACAGATACGCAGTATTTT. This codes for CASSGGQGSSTDTQYF.

This CDR3 reads CASSLVSQGAHEQYF. The CDR3 bases are TGCGCCAGCAGCTTGGTTTCTCAGGGGGCCCACGAGCAGTACTTC. This chain uses TRBV5-1 with TRBJ2-7; 8 nucleotides line up with TRBD1. This CDR3 region has 15 residues. The germline gives CDR1 SGHRS, CDR2 YFSETQ. V lost 0 bases to trimming and J lost 5 bases; unmatched junction nucleotides: 7.

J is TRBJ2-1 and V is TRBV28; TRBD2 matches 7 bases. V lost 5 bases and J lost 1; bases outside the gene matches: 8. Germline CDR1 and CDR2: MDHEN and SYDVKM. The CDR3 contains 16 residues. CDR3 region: CASSLQRGESYNEQFF. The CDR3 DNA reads TGTGCCAGCAGTCTCCAGCGGGGCGAATCCTACAATGAGCAGTTCTTC.

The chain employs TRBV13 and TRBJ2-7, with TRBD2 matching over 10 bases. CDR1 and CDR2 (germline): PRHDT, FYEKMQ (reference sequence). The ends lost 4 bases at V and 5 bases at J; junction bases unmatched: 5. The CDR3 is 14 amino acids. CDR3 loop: CASSSSTSGHEQYF. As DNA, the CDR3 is TGTGCCAGCAGCTCGTCGACTAGCGGGCACGAGCAGTACTTC.

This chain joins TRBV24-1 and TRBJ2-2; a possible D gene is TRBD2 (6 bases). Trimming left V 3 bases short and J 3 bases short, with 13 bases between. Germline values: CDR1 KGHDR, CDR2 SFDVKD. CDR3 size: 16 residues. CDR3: CATSDHEAGYTGELFF. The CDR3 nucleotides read TGTGCCACCAGTGATCATGAGGCGGGGTACACCGGGGAGCTGTTTTTT.

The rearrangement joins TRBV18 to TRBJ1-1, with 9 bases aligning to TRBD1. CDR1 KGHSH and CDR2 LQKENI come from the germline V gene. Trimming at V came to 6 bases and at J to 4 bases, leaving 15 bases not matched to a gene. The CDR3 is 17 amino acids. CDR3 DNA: TGTGCCAGCTCGCTAGTCCCGGGACAGGGAGTAGGCACTGAAGCTTTCTTT. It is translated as CASSLVPGQGVGTEAFF.

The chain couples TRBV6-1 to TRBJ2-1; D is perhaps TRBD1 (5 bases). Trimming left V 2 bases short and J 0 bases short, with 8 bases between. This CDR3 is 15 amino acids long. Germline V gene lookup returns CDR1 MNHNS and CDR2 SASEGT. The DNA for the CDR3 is TGTGCCAGCAGTGAACAGGGTAGCTCCTACAATGAGCAGTTCTTC. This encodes CASSEQGSSYNEQFF.

The CDR3 loop reads CASSSTGTGATDTQYF. The CDR3 DNA reads TGTGCCAGCAGCTCCACCGGGACAGGGGCGACAGATACGCAGTATTTT. The chain combines TRBV11-2 with TRBJ2-3, with 10 bases lining up with TRBD1. This CDR3 contains 16 residues. CDR1 and CDR2 from the germline V gene are SGHAT and FQNNGV. J lost 3 bases, V lost 4 bases, and 7 bases had no gene match.

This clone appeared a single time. Here the CDR3 reads CASSWNRGDEQFF. CDR3 in DNA: TGTGCCAGTAGTTGGAACAGGGGTGATGAGCAGTTCTTC. The chain employs TRBV19 and TRBJ2-1; TRBD1 matches 7 bases. CDR1 and CDR2 (germline): LNHDA, SQIVND (reference sequence). With 5 bases clipped from V and 8 bases from J, the junction kept 6 bases outside the gene matches. CDR3 length: 13 amino acids.

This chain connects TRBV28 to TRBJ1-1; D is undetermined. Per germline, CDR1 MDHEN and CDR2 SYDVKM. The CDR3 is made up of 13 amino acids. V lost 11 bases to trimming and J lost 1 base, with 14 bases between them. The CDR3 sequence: CAAFEAENTEAFF. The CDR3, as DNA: TGTGCCGCTTTTGAGGCTGAGAACACTGAAGCTTTCTTT.

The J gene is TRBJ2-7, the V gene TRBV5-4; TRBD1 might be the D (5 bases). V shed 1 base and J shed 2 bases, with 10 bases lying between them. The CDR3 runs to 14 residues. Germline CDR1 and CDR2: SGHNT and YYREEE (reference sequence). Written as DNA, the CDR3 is TGTGCCAGCAGCTTGTATAACAGGCCCTACGAGCAGTACTTC. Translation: CASSLYNRPYEQYF.

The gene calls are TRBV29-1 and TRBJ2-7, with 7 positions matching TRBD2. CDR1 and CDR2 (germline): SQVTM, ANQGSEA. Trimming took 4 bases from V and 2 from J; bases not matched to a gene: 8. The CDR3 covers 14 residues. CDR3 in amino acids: CSVARGVPTYEQYF. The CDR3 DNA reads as TGCAGCGTTGCACGGGGGGTCCCAACCTACGAGCAGTACTTC.

CDR3 amino acids: CASSQDSGQNFLYGYTF. CDR3 DNA: TGTGCCAGCAGCCAAGATTCGGGACAGAACTTTCTCTATGGCTACACCTTC. The chain is built from TRBV4-2 and TRBJ1-2, with 7 bases aligning to TRBD1. J lost 4 bases, V lost 0 bases, and 11 bases had no gene match. The CDR3 contains 17 residues. Germline V CDR1 and CDR2: LGHNA, YNFKEQ.

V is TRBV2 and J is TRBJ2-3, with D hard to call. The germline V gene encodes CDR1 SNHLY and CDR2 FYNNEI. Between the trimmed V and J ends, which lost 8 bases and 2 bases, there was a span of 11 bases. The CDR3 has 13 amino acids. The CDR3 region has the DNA TGTGCCAGCTTGGTCAGATCCACAGATACGCAGTATTTT. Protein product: CASLVRSTDTQYF. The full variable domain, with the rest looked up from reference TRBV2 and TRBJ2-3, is EPEVTQTPSHQVTQMGQEVILRCVPISNHLYFYWYRQILGQKVEFLVSFYNNEISEKSEIFDDQFSVERPDGSNFTLKIRSTKLEDSAMYFCASLVRSTDTQYFGPGTRLTVL.